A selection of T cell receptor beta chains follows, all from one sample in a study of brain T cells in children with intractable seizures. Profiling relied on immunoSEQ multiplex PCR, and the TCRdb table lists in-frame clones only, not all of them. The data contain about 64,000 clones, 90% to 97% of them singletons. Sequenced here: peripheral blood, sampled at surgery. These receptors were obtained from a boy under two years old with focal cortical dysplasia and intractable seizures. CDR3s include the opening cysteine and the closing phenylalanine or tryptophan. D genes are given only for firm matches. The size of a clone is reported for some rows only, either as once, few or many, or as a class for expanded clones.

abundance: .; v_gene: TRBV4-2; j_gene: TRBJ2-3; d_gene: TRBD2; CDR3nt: TGTGCCAGCAGCCCCCGGACTAGCGGTTACACAGATACGCAGTATTTT; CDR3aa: CASSPRTSGYTDTQYF
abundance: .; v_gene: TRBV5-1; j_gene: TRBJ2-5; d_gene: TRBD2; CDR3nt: TGCGCCAGCAGCTTGTTAGCGGGGGGGCAAGAGACCCAGTACTTC; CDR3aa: CASSLLAGGQETQYF
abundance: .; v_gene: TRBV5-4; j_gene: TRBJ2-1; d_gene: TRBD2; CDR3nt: TGTGCCAGCAGCTTGAGCACTAGCGACGAGCAGTTCTTC; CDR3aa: CASSLSTSDEQFF
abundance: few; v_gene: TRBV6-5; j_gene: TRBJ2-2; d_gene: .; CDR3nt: TGTGCCAGCACCATCGAGGGGAACACCGGGGAGCTGTTTTTT; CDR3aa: CASTIEGNTGELFF
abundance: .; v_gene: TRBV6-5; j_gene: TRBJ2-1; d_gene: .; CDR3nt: TGTGCCAGCAGTTACTCGGACGGTTACGAGCAGTTCTTC; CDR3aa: CASSYSDGYEQFF
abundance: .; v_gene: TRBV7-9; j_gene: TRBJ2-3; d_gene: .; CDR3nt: TGTGCCAGCAGCTTAGCTAAAGGGTTAGATACGCAGTATTTT; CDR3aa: CASSLAKGLDTQYF
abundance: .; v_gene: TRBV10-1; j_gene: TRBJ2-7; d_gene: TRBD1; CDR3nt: TGCGCCAGCAGTGAGTCGGTAGGGGGCAGGAACGAGCAGTACTTC; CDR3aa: CASSESVGGRNEQYF
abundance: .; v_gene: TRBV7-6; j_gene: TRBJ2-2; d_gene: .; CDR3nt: TGTGCCAGCAGCAGACAGGTGACGAGGGAGCTGTTTTTT; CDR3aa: CASSRQVTRELFF
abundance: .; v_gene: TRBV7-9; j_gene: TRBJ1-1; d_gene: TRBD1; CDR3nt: TGTGCCAGCAGCAAAAGGGACAGGGGGCGATCGACTGAAGCTTTCTTT; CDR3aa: CASSKRDRGRSTEAFF
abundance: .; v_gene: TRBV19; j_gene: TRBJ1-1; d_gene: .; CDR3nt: TGTGCCAGTTCCCCGGAGAAACATGGAGCTTTCTTT; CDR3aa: CASSPEKHGAFF
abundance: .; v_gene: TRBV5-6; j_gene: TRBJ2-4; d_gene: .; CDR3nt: TGTGCCAGCAGCTTCCGACGGAAGACAGTCCAGCTAGCCAAAAACATTCAGTACTTC; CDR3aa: CASSFRRKTVQLAKNIQYF
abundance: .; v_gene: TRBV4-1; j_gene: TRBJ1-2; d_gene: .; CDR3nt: TGCGCCAGCAGCCAAGTAATCGTACAGGCCTTCTATGGCTACACCTTC; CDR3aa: CASSQVIVQAFYGYTF
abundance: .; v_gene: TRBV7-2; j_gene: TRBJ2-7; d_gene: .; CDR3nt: TGTGCCAGCAGCTTATATGGGGATGGCGAGCAGTACTTC; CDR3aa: CASSLYGDGEQYF
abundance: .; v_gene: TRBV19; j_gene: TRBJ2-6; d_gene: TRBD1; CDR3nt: TGTGCCAGTAGTGTACAGGGGGCTGGGGCCAACGTCCTGACTTTC; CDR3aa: CASSVQGAGANVLTF
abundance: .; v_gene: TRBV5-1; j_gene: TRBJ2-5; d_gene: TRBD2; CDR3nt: TGCGCCAGCAGCAGCGGGAGAGAAGAGACCCAGTACTTC; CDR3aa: CASSSGREETQYF
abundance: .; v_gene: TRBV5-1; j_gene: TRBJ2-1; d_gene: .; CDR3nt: TGCGCCAGCAGCCTTTCTAGCACCAACAATGAGCAGTTCTTC; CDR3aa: CASSLSSTNNEQFF
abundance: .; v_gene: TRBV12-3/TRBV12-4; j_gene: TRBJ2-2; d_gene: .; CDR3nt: TGTGCCAGCAGCTCTCCGGGTGCCGGGGAGCTGTTTTTT; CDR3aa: CASSSPGAGELFF
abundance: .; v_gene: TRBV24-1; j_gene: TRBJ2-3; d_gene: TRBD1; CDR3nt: TGTGCCACCAGTGCGACAGGGGGTACAGATACGCAGTATTTT; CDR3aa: CATSATGGTDTQYF
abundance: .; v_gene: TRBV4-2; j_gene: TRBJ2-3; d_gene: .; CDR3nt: TGTGCCAGCAGCCAAGATAGGGCTAGCGCAGATACGCAGTATTTT; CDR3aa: CASSQDRASADTQYF
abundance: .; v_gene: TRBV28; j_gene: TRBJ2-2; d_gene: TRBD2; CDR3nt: TGTGCCAGCAGTTGCGGACTAGCGGGAGTCCCCACCACAAAACGAAACACCGGGGAGCTGTTTTTT; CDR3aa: CASSCGLAGVPTTKRNTGELFF
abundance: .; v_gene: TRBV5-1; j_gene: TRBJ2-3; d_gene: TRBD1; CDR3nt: TGCGCCAGCAGCTTGCCCATCTCGGGACAGAGCACAGATACGCAGTATTTT; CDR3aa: CASSLPISGQSTDTQYF
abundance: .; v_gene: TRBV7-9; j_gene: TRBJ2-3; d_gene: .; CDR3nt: TGTGCCAGCAGCTCACCCTGGGGAACAGATACGCAGTATTTT; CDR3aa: CASSSPWGTDTQYF
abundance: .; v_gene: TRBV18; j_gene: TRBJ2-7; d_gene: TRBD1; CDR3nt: TGTGCCAGCTCACGGGGACAGGGGACGGGAGAGCAGTACTTC; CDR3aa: CASSRGQGTGEQYF
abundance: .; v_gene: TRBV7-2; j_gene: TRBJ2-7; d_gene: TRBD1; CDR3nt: TGTGCCAGCAGCAACCCCGGGACAGGGGTGTACGAGCAGTACTTC; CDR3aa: CASSNPGTGVYEQYF
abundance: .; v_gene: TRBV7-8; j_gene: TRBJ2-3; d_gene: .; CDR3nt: TGTGCCAGCAGCTTAGGGACAGATAGCACAGATACGCAGTATTTT; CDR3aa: CASSLGTDSTDTQYF
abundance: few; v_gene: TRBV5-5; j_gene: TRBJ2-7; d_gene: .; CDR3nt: TGTGCCAGCACCTATGCGGCAGGCGGTACCTACGAGCAGTACTTC; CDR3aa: CASTYAAGGTYEQYF
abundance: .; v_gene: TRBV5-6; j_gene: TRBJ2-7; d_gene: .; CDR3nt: TGTGCCAGCACCCCCTTGGGAGCCTACGAGCAGTACTTC; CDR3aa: CASTPLGAYEQYF
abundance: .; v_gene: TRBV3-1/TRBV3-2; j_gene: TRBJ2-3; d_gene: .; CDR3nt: TGTGCCAGCAGCCAACCCGGGGCAGATACGCAGTATTTT; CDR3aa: CASSQPGADTQYF
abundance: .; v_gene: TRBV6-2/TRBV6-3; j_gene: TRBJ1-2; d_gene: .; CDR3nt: TGTGCCAGCAGTTACTCTGTCACGGATATCTATGGCTACACCTTC; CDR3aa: CASSYSVTDIYGYTF
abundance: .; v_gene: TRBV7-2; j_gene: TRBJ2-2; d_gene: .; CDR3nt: TGTGCCAGCAGCTTAGCTGTGCGGGGAGGAACCGGGGAGCTGTTTTTT; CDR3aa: CASSLAVRGGTGELFF
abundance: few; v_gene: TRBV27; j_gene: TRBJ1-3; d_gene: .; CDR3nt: TGTGCCAGCAGTTCCATGTCGTTCGGAAACACCATATATTTT; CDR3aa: CASSSMSFGNTIYF
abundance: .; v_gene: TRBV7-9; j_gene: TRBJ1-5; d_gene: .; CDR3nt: TGTGCCAGCAGCTTAGGAATGTCTGACAATCAGCCCCAGCATTTT; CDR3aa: CASSLGMSDNQPQHF
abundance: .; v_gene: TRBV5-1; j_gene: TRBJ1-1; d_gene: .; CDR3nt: TGCGCCAGCAGCTTGACCGGCTTGAACACTGAAGCTTTCTTT; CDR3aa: CASSLTGLNTEAFF
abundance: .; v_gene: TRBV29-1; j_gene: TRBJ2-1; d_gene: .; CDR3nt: TGCAGCGTGATCCTGGCAGGGGGGTACAATGAGCAGTTCTTC; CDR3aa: CSVILAGGYNEQFF
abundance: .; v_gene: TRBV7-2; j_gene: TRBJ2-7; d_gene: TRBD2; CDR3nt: TGTGCCAGCAGCTTAGGTAGCGGGGGGGCCTACGAGCAGTACTTC; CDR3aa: CASSLGSGGAYEQYF
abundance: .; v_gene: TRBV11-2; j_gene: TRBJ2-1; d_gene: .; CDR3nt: TGTGCCAGCAGCATTAGGACCAGCCCGCAGTTCTTC; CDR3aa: CASSIRTSPQFF
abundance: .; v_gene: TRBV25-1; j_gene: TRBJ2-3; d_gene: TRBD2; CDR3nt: TGTGCCAGCAGTGAGGCCTTTCGTAGCGGGATCTCAGATACGCAGTATTTT; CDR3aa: CASSEAFRSGISDTQYF
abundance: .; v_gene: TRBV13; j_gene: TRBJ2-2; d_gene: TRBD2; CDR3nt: TGTGCCAGCAGCTTAGAAAACCGACTAGCGTTGAACACCGGGGAGCTGTTTTTT; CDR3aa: CASSLENRLALNTGELFF
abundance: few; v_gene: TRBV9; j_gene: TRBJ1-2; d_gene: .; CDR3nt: TGTGCCAGCAGCGATAACGGAGCTAACTATGGCTACACCTTC; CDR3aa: CASSDNGANYGYTF
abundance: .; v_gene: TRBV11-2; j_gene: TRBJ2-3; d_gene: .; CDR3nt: TGTGCCAGCAGCTTAATAGGCGCAGGGACGACAGATACGCAGTATTTT; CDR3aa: CASSLIGAGTTDTQYF
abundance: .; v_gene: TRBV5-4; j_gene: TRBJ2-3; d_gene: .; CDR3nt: TGTGCCAGCAGCTTGGGAGGGGGGTCCTCAGATACGCAGTATTTT; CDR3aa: CASSLGGGSSDTQYF
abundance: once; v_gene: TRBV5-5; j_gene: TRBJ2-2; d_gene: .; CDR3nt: TGTGCCAGCAGCTCGCTTAACACCGGGGAGCTGTTTTTT; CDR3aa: CASSSLNTGELFF
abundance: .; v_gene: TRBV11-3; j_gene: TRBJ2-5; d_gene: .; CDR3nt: TGTGCCAGCAGCTCGGGGGAGACCCAGTACTTC; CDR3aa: CASSSGETQYF
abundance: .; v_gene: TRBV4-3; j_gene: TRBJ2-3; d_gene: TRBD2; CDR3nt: TGCGCCAGCAGCCCAACTAGCGGGAGGGCCGGATATACGCAGTATTTT; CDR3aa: CASSPTSGRAGYTQYF
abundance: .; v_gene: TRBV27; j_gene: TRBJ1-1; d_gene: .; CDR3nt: TGTGCCAGCAGATTGACAGGGAACACTGAAGCTTTCTTT; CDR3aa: CASRLTGNTEAFF
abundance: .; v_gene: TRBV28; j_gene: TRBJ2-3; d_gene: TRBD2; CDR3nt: TGTGCCAGCACCCAAGGTAGCGGGGGCCGCACAGATACGCAGTATTTT; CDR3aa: CASTQGSGGRTDTQYF
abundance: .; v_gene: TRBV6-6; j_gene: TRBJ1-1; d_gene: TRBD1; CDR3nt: TGTGCCAGCAGTTTGTATACAGGGGACACTGAAGCTTTCTTT; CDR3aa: CASSLYTGDTEAFF
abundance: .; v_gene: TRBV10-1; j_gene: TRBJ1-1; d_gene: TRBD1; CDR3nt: TGCGCCAGCAGTGACCAGGGGGCGCGGGACACTGAAGCTTTCTTT; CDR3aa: CASSDQGARDTEAFF
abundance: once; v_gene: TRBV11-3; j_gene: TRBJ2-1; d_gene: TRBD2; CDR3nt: TGTGCCAGCAGCTCTACTAGCGGGGGAATGGGTGAGCAGTTCTTC; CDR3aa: CASSSTSGGMGEQFF
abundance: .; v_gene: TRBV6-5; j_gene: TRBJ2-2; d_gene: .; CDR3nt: TGTGCCAGCAGTCGGGGGCTGGACACCGGGGAGCTGTTTTTT; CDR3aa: CASSRGLDTGELFF
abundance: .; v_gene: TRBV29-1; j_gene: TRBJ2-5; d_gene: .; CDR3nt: TGCAGCGTTGATACCGGGGCCCGGGAGACCCAGTACTTC; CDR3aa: CSVDTGARETQYF
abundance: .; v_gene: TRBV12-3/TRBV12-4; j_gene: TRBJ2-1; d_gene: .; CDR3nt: TGTGCCACCGCCCATGGTGGTACTGAGCAGTTCTTC; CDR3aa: CATAHGGTEQFF
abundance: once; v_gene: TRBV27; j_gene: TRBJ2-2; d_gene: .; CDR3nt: TGTGCCATCGGGACGGCGAACACCGGGGAGCTGTTTTTT; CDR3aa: CAIGTANTGELFF